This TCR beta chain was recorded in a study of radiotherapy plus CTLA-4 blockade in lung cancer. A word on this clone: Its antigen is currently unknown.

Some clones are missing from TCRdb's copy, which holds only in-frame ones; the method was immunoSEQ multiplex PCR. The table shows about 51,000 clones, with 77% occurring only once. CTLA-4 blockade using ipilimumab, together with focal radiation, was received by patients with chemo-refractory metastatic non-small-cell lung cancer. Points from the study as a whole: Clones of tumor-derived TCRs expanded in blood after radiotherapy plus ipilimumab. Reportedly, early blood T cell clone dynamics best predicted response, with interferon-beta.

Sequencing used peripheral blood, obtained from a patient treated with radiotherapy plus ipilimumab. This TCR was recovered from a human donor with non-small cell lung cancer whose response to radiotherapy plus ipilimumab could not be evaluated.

CDR3 protein: CASKGSGEAFF. The CDR3 bases are TGTGCCAGTAAGGGGTCAGGAGAAGCTTTCTTT. The genes are TRBV25-1 and TRBJ1-1, with D maybe TRBD1 (5 bases). The V and J ends lost 9 bases and 8 bases respectively, with 13 bases between them. This CDR3 is 11 amino acids long. Per germline, CDR1 MGHDK and CDR2 SYGVNS.